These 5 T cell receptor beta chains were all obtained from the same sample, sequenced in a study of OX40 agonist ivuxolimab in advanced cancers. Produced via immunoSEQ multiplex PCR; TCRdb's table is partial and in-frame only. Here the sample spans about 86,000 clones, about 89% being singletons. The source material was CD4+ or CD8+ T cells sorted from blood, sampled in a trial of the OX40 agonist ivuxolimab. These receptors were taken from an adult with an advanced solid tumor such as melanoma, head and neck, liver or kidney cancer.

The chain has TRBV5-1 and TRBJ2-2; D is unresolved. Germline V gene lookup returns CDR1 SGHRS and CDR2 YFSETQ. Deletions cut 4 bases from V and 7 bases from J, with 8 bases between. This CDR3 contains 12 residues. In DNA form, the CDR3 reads TGCGCCAGCAGCACCTGGGTCGGGGAGCTGTTTTTT. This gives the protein CASSTWVGELFF.

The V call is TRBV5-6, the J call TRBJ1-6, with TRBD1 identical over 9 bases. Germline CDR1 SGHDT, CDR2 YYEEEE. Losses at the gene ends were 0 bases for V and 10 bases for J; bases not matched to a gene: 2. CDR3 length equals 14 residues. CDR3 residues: CASSLDDRGSPLHF. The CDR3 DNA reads TGTGCCAGCAGCTTGGACGACAGGGGGTCACCCCTCCACTTT.

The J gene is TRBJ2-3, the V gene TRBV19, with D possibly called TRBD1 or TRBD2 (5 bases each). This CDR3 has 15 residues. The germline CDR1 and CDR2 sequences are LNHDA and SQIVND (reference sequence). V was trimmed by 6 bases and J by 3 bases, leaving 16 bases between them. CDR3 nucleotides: TGTGCCAGTAGCCCGGGGACGGCCCAAACAGATACGCAGTATTTT. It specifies CASSPGTAQTDTQYF.

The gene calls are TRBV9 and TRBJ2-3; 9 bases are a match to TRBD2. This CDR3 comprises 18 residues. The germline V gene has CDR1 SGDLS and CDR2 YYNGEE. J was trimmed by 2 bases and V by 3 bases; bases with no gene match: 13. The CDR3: CASSGKETSGLHTDTQYF. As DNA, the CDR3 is TGTGCCAGCAGCGGCAAAGAGACTAGCGGCTTACACACAGATACGCAGTATTTT.

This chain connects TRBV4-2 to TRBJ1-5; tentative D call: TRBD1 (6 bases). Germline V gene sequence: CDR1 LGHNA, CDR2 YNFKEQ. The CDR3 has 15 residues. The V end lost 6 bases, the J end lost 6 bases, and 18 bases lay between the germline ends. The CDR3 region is CASSDVQGGAQPQHF. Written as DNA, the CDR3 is TGTGCCAGCAGTGATGTACAAGGGGGGGCTCAGCCCCAGCATTTT.